The clone carrying this T cell receptor beta chain has a count of ten or more. What it binds is unknown. The data originate from a study of T cells after yellow fever vaccination. The study's findings and limits: Most primary-vaccination clones recurred post-booster (around 95% CD4, around 86% CD8). Few clonotypes appeared in both CD4 and CD8 compartments.

V gave up 8 bases and J gave up 10 bases; unmatched junction bases: 15. The germline gives CDR1 DFQATT, CDR2 SNEGSKA (reference sequence). The CDR3 is made up of 14 amino acids. TCRdb fed the 5' RACE reads into MiXCR, producing one record per CDR3 protein. The profile covers hundreds of thousands of distinct CDR3 sequences, with about 12% appearing a single time and more than 13% taken by the ten largest. The rearrangement uses TRBV20-1 and TRBJ2-1, with 9 bases fitting TRBD2. This TCR was recovered from a man under 40 who received the YFV17D yellow fever vaccine. The source material was PBMCs, sampled on the day of the yellow fever booster vaccination. The CDR3 here is CSIRGVSGSWEQFF. The CDR3 DNA follows: TGCAGTATCAGGGGGGTTAGCGGGAGCTGGGAGCAGTTCTTC.